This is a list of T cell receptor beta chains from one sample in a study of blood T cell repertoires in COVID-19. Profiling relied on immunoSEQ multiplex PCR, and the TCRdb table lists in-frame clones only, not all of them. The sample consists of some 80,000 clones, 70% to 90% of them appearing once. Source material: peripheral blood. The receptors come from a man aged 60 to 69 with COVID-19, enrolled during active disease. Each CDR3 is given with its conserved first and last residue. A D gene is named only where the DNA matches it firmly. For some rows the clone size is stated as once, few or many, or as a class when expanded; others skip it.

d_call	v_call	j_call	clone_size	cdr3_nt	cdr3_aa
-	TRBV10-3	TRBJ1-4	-	TGTGCCATCAGTGAGTCGACAGAGGCAACTAATGAAAAACTGTTTTTT	CAISESTEATNEKLFF
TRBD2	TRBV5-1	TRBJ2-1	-	TGCGCCAGCAGCCTGGAGGGGACTAGCGGGAGCTCCTACAATGAGCAGTTCTTC	CASSLEGTSGSSYNEQFF
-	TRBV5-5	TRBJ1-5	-	TGTGCCAGCACCTGGGGGACGGGGGACAATCAGCCCCAGCATTTT	CASTWGTGDNQPQHF
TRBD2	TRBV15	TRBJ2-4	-	TGTGCCACCAGCAGAGATCGGGTTAGCGGGGGACCCAAAAACATTCAGTACTTC	CATSRDRVSGGPKNIQYF
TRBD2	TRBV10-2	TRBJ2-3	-	TGCGCCAGCAGTGGACTAGCGGGGTCCAGAGGAGATACGCAGTATTTT	CASSGLAGSRGDTQYF
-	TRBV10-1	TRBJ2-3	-	TGCGCCAGCAGTGAGTCTAGTGCTACAGATACGCAGTATTTT	CASSESSATDTQYF
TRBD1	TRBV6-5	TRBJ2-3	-	TGTGCCAGCAGTTACTCCGGGACAGGCAATATGGATACGCAGTATTTT	CASSYSGTGNMDTQYF
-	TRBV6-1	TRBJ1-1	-	TGTGCCAGCAGTGATTTAATGAACACTGAAGCTTTCTTT	CASSDLMNTEAFF
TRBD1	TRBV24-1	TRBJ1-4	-	TGTGCCACCAGTGACGGACAGGGCCAAAATGAAAAACTGTTTTTT	CATSDGQGQNEKLFF
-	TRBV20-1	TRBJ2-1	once	TGCAGTGCTACTGAGGCGGGGGCGATCTACAATGAGCAGTTCTTC	CSATEAGAIYNEQFF
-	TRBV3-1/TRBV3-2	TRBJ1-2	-	TGTGCCAGCAGCCAACAGCTAAGGGGGGGGTATGGCTACACCTTC	CASSQQLRGGYGYTF
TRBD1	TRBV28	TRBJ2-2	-	TGTGCCAGCAGTCCCGGGACAGGGGCCACCGGGGAGCTGTTTTTT	CASSPGTGATGELFF
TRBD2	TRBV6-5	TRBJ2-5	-	TGTGCCAGCACGTTGATTACGGGAGGGGAGACCCAGTACTTC	CASTLITGGETQYF
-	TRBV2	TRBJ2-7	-	TGTGCCAGCAGTGAAAGTCTAGCGATCTCCTACGAGCAGTACTTC	CASSESLAISYEQYF
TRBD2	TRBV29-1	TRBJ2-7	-	TGCAGCGCTCGGGAGGGCGGCACCTACGAGCAGTACTTC	CSAREGGTYEQYF
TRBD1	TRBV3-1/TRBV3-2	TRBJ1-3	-	TGTGCCAGCAGCCAAGCCGGGACAGGGGACGGGAACACCATATATTTT	CASSQAGTGDGNTIYF
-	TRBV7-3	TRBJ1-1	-	TGTGCCAGCAGCTTTAGCGCAGGGAACACTGAAGCTTTCTTT	CASSFSAGNTEAFF